The 3 T cell receptor beta chains in this list originate from one sample, sequenced in a study of low-dose radiotherapy and immunotherapy resistance in tumors (dated by TCRdb to the early 2020s). First-strand cDNA was synthesized with Superscript III and a set of TRAV- and TRBV-specific primers, covering both TCRalpha and TCRbeta chains. TCRs were amplified with Phusion for about 20 PCR cycles using a constant-region primer together with the adapter attached to the V primers. Through fastp at Q25 and MiXCR, TCRdb rebuilt clones from the public reads, retaining in-frame beta chains. Each entry is one CDR3 protein sequence, shown with its most common DNA and genes. A total of more than 9,500 distinct CDR3 sequences appear in this sample, around four fifths of them only once. The biggest ten clones account for around 3.6% of the sample. The receptors were gathered from a human donor with advanced metastatic prostate, ovarian, gallbladder or colorectal cancer (not recorded which). This table probably holds off-target reads from a library built for another chain.

A single count supports this clonotype. The rearrangement joins TRBV28 to TRBJ2-1; D not resolved. The germline CDR1 and CDR2 sequences are MDHEN and SYDVKM. This CDR3 comprises 12 residues. V was shortened by 3 bases and J by 8 bases, with 8 bases between the two germline ends. CDR3 in amino acids: CASSFLFDEQFF. As DNA, the CDR3 is TGTGCCAGCAGTTTTTTGTTTGATGAGCAGTTCTTC.

V usage is TRBV7-2 and J usage is TRBJ2-2; D perhaps matches TRBD1 (5 bases). Germline assignment: CDR1 SGHTA and CDR2 FQGNSA. V gave up 0 bases and J gave up 3 bases, with 11 bases separating them. The CDR3 contains 16 residues. CDR3 coding DNA: TGTGCCAGCAGCTTAGCCCAGGGATGGCACACCGGGGAGCTGTTTTTT. Encoded protein: CASSLAQGWHTGELFF.

This chain uses TRBV6-5 with TRBJ1-1; 12 nucleotides align to TRBD1. The CDR3 runs 14 residues. Germline V CDR1 and CDR2: MNHEY, SVGAGI. The ends lost 6 bases at V and 8 bases at J; junction bases unmatched: 7. The DNA for the CDR3 is TGTGCCAGCAGACACGGGGACAGGGGGCCCGAAGCTTTCTTT. Amino acid sequence: CASRHGDRGPEAFF.